This T cell receptor beta chain stems from a study of regulatory T cells in long-lasting Graves disease. General study points: Those with persistent disease had in common more public clonotypes (2,741) than new patients (about 900). Possibly, accuracy suffered from the small sample size.

Specified time point: newly diagnosed GD, antithyroid drugs for less than 3 months. Extracted PBMC RNA gave rise to the TCR library. This clonotype was picked up a small number of times. No antigen is known for it. Germline V gene lookup returns CDR1 GTSNPN and CDR2 SVGIG (reference sequence). The V end was cut by 0 bases, the J end by 10 bases, with 9 bases between. This CDR3 is 11 amino acids long. Investigators prepared the TCR beta libraries by applying iRepertoire HTBI primers and Arm-PCR of CDR3 regions. TCRdb reanalysed the multiplex PCR reads using MiXCR and keeps one entry per CDR3 protein. The data show 350,000 to 450,000 distinct CDR3 sequences, about 16% seen once. The same data also went into a second study, on T cells in Graves' hyperthyroidism and ophthalmopathy. This second report adds: Aged 18 to 65, the patients had hyperthyroidism that was newly diagnosed and had lasted under 2 months.

The sample in question was peripheral blood mononuclear cells (PBMCs), obtained at new diagnosis, from a patient treated with antithyroid drugs. The sequence was obtained from a woman aged 25 to 39 with Graves disease. The chain employs TRBV30 and TRBJ1-1; D is ambiguous. Written as DNA, the CDR3 is TGTGCCTGGAGTGTCGGTGAGGGAGCTTTCTTT. Translated, it gives CAWSVGEGAFF.